A single sample gave rise to the 19 T cell receptor beta chains below, sequenced in a study of control samples from healthy donors and cancer patients. Assay: immunoSEQ multiplex PCR; the TCRdb copy retains only in-frame clones and omits some. Altogether some 410,000 clones are present, roughly 90% being singletons, with the ten largest covering about 6.3%. The sequenced material came from PBMCs. These receptors were taken from a man aged 35 to 55 with head and neck cancer.

This chain joins TRBV19 and TRBJ1-5; D is ambiguous. Trimming stripped 0 bases from V and 8 bases from J, with 8 bases between. The CDR3 is 13 residues long. Germline-derived CDR1 and CDR2 are LNHDA and SQIVND (reference sequence). The DNA of the CDR3 is TGTGCCAGTAGTATAGAGGAATACAAGCCCCAGCATTTT. This gives the protein CASSIEEYKPQHF.

This rearrangement joins TRBV5-6 to TRBJ1-5; 9 bases fit TRBD1. The V segment lost 3 bases and the J segment 4 bases; nucleotides outside the gene matches: 11. Germline values: CDR1 SGHDT, CDR2 YYEEEE. The CDR3 has 17 residues. The CDR3 DNA reads TGTGCCAGCAGCTCACAAATTACAGGGGGCTGGAATCAGCCCCAGCATTTT. Translation gives CASSSQITGGWNQPQHF.

This chain links TRBV9 with TRBJ2-2; D is possibly TRBD2 (6 bases). V was clipped by 1 base and J by 0 bases, with 13 bases between them. The CDR3 covers 17 residues. Germline assignment: CDR1 SGDLS and CDR2 YYNGEE. The CDR3 here is CASSVRFGEANTGELFF. The CDR3 DNA sequence: TGTGCCAGCAGCGTAAGGTTCGGGGAGGCGAACACCGGGGAGCTGTTTTTT.

This chain links TRBV9 with TRBJ2-5; unclear D gene. Germline V CDR1 and CDR2: SGDLS, YYNGEE. Trimming stripped 5 bases from V and 1 base from J, with 9 bases between. This CDR3 has 13 residues. CDR3 amino acids: CASSINSQETQYF. For the CDR3, the DNA is TGTGCCAGCAGTATCAACAGCCAAGAGACCCAGTACTTC. Combining the CDR3 with reference TRBV9 and TRBJ2-5 gives the whole variable domain DSGVTQTPKHLITATGQRVTLRCSPRSGDLSVYWYQQSLDQGLQFLIQYYNGEERAKGNILERFSAQQFPDLHSELNLSSLELGDSALYFCASSINSQETQYFGPGTRLLVL.

This chain connects TRBV18 to TRBJ2-2; the match to TRBD2 covers 10 bases. Looked up from germline, CDR1 is KGHSH and CDR2 is LQKENI. The CDR3 has 16 residues. The trim removed 3 bases at V and 6 bases at J, leaving 7 bases unmatched. The CDR3 is CASSPLWTSGAGELFF. The CDR3 bases are TGTGCCAGCTCACCTCTTTGGACTAGCGGTGCCGGGGAGCTGTTTTTT.

V is TRBV9 and J is TRBJ1-3, with D unresolved. With 1 base removed from V and 0 bases from J, the gap between germline ends came to 8 bases. The germline V gene has CDR1 SGDLS and CDR2 YYNGEE. The CDR3 contains 15 residues. The CDR3 loop reads CASSVSGNSGNTIYF. CDR3 coding DNA: TGTGCCAGCAGCGTATCGGGGAACTCTGGAAACACCATATATTTT.

CDR3 sequence reads: CASRLTGGTEAFF. The CDR3 DNA sequence: TGTGCCAGCAGACTGACAGGGGGCACTGAAGCTTTCTTT. V gene TRBV6-5 combines with J gene TRBJ1-1; 9 bases line up with TRBD1. In germline, CDR1 is MNHEY, CDR2 SVGAGI. The V and J ends lost 6 bases and 4 bases, in that order; junction bases with no gene match: 3. This CDR3 region has 13 residues.

As DNA, the CDR3 is TGTGCCAGCAGCTATCTTTCTAGCTCGTCCTACAATGAGCAGTTCTTC. Protein: CASSYLSSSSYNEQFF. This chain links TRBV5-5 with TRBJ2-1; D might be TRBD2 (5 bases). The germline V and J ends were trimmed by 3 bases and 1 base, with 14 bases remaining between them. Germline V CDR1 and CDR2: SGHKS, YYEKEE (reference sequence). The CDR3 totals 16 residues.

The chain uses TRBV28 and TRBJ2-7; 9 bases match TRBD1. The V gene end was trimmed by 5 bases and the J gene end by 7 bases; junction bases not matched to a gene: 15. CDR3 length: 16 residues. From germline, CDR1 is MDHEN and CDR2 SYDVKM. DNA of the CDR3: TGTGCCAGCAGTATCCTACCGGGACAGGGCATCCCGGAGCAGTACTTC. Amino acids: CASSILPGQGIPEQYF.

The J gene is TRBJ1-2, the V gene TRBV3-1 (or the pseudogene TRBV3-2), with D possibly TRBD1 on 6 matching bases. CDR1 is LGHDT and CDR2 is YNNKEL in the germline V gene (reference sequence). V was clipped by 0 bases and J by 8 bases, with 19 bases between them. The CDR3 consists of 16 residues. The CDR3: CASSQDQGVRGGGYTF. The CDR3 nucleotides read TGTGCCAGCAGCCAAGATCAAGGAGTCAGGGGCGGAGGCTACACCTTC.

This clone has just one count. The chain is built from TRBV10-1 and TRBJ2-5; possibly TRBD1 or TRBD2 for D (6 bases each). This CDR3 has 15 residues. Trimming stripped 5 bases from V and 5 bases from J, with 18 bases between. Germline CDR1 and CDR2: WNHNN and SYGVQD (reference sequence). The CDR3 is CASSFTDGGRETQYF. The CDR3 nucleotides read TGCGCCAGCAGTTTCACAGACGGGGGCCGGGAGACCCAGTACTTC.

The gene calls are TRBV2 and TRBJ2-1; 7 nucleotides line up with TRBD2. CDR1 SNHLY and CDR2 FYNNEI come from the germline V gene. J gave up 13 bases and V 6 bases, and 12 bases lay outside the gene matches. The CDR3 sequence is 13 residues long. This chain's CDR3 is CASRLTGTMYQFF. CDR3 DNA: TGTGCCAGCAGGCTCACCGGGACTATGTATCAGTTCTTC.

The gene calls are TRBV12-3 or TRBV12-4 and TRBJ1-1, with D unresolved. This CDR3 region has 11 residues. V shed 3 bases and J shed 6 bases, with 5 bases lying between them. The CDR3 region has the DNA TGTGCCAGCAGTTTGTCGGCTGAAGCTTTCTTT. Protein: CASSLSAEAFF.

The chain recombines TRBV10-1 with TRBJ2-1; maybe TRBD1 (5 bases). Germline V gene sequence: CDR1 WNHNN, CDR2 SYGVQD (reference sequence). The CDR3 contains 19 residues. The germline V and J ends were trimmed by 2 bases and 2 bases, with 22 bases remaining between them. The CDR3 here is CASSERNPWGANPYNEQFF. CDR3 coding DNA: TGCGCCAGCAGTGAGCGGAACCCCTGGGGCGCGAACCCCTACAATGAGCAGTTCTTC.

The chain links TRBV5-6 to TRBJ1-1; unclear D gene. Trimming removed 4 bases from V and 2 bases from J, with 6 bases in between. The CDR3 extends over 12 amino acids. Germline V gene data show CDR1 as SGHDT and CDR2 as YYEEEE. CDR3 loop: CASSRYNTEAFF. CDR3 nucleotide sequence: TGTGCCAGCAGCCGATATAACACTGAAGCTTTCTTT.

The rearrangement uses TRBV27 and TRBJ2-6; a possible D gene is TRBD2 (5 bases). The CDR3 is made up of 16 amino acids. Germline V lookup: CDR1 MNHEY, CDR2 SMNVEV (reference sequence). Trimming stripped 7 bases from V and 0 bases from J, with 13 bases between. CDR3: CASKAEGPSGANVLTF. The CDR3, as DNA: TGTGCCAGCAAGGCAGAGGGTCCCTCTGGGGCCAACGTCCTGACTTTC.

V usage is TRBV19 and J usage is TRBJ2-7; TRBD2 matches at 9 bases. The CDR3 consists of 15 residues. Trimming cost V 2 bases and J 3 bases; bases outside gene matches: 5. The germline gives CDR1 LNHDA, CDR2 SQIVND (reference sequence). CDR3 sequence: CASSIFGSGSYEQYF. CDR3 coding DNA: TGTGCCAGTAGTATATTTGGTAGCGGGAGCTACGAGCAGTACTTC.

This chain uses TRBV7-2 with TRBJ2-2; 12 bases map to TRBD1. The germline gives CDR1 SGHTA, CDR2 FQGNSA. CDR3 size: 17 residues. Trimming removed 4 bases from V and 8 bases from J; junction bases left unmatched: 11. The CDR3 sequence: CASSSAGTGGARGELFF. Written as DNA, the CDR3 is TGTGCCAGCAGCTCCGCAGGGACAGGGGGCGCTAGGGGGGAGCTGTTTTTT.

The J gene is TRBJ1-5, the V gene TRBV19; D unclear. V was clipped by 6 bases and J by 9 bases, with 18 bases between them. The CDR3 contains 14 residues. Looked up from germline, CDR1 is LNHDA and CDR2 is SQIVND (reference sequence). The CDR3 DNA follows: TGTGCCAGTAGGTTATGGACGGGCGCAGGGCCCCAGCATTTT. Translation gives CASRLWTGAGPQHF.